The 29 T cell receptor beta chains reported below all come from one sample, sequenced in a study of T cell repertoires in ileal Crohn's disease. Sequencing used immunoSEQ multiplex PCR; TCRdb keeps in-frame clones, though not all of them. The table records approximately 12,000 clones, about 70% of them present only once. Specified time point: neoterminal ileum biopsy at postoperative endoscopy, about 6 months after surgery. The specimen sequenced was ileal tissue. The receptors were gathered from an adult with Crohn's disease.

The gene calls are TRBV2 and TRBJ1-6; a possible D gene is TRBD1 (6 bases). Per germline, CDR1 SNHLY and CDR2 FYNNEI. The CDR3 is made up of 13 amino acids. V lost 7 bases and J lost 8, with 12 bases in between. The CDR3 here is CASTQGDYSPLHF. As DNA, the CDR3 is TGTGCCAGCACACAGGGAGATTATTCACCCCTCCACTTT.

This chain connects TRBV2 to TRBJ1-6, with D possibly TRBD1 on 5 matching bases. This CDR3 is built from 19 residues. CDR1 and CDR2 (germline): SNHLY, FYNNEI. The V and J ends lost 6 bases and 0 bases respectively, with 21 bases between them. This CDR3 reads CASRPIPGTVDSYNSPLHF. DNA for the CDR3: TGTGCCAGCAGGCCTATCCCCGGGACGGTGGACTCCTATAATTCACCCCTCCACTTT.

The genes are TRBV7-2 and TRBJ1-4; TRBD1 agrees at 7 bases. This CDR3 spans 15 amino acids. The V gene end was trimmed by 4 bases and the J gene end by 4 bases; junction bases not matched to a gene: 6. Germline CDR1 is SGHTA and CDR2 is FQGNSA. CDR3 protein: CASSSRRDSNEKLFF. Here the CDR3 DNA reads TGTGCCAGCAGCTCCCGCCGGGACAGTAATGAAAAACTGTTTTTT.

V is TRBV6-5 and J is TRBJ2-7; D possibly uses TRBD1 or TRBD2 (5 bases each). The CDR3 spans 15 residues. V gave up 2 bases and J gave up 2 bases, with 13 bases separating them. The germline CDR1 and CDR2 sequences are MNHEY and SVGAGI. CDR3 in amino acids: CASSYGDGGTYEQYF. The CDR3, as DNA: TGTGCCAGCAGTTACGGGGACGGAGGTACCTACGAGCAGTACTTC.

This rearrangement joins TRBV7-6 to TRBJ1-1; D gene unclear. Trimming left V 1 base short and J 4 bases short, with 7 bases between. The CDR3 is 13 amino acids. CDR1 is SGHVS and CDR2 is FNYEAQ in the germline V gene. The CDR3 reads CASSLGVITEAFF. The CDR3 region has the DNA TGTGCCAGCAGCTTAGGGGTTATCACTGAAGCTTTCTTT.

By sample fraction, this clone is medium-sized. The rearrangement links TRBV10-3 to TRBJ1-2; D uncertain. Between the trimmed V and J ends, which lost 0 bases and 7 bases, there was a span of 6 bases. The length of the CDR3 is 12 residues. Germline V lookup: CDR1 ENHRY, CDR2 SYGVKD. The CDR3 region has the DNA TGTGCCATCAGTGAGTCGAATGCTGGCTACACCTTC. Translated: CAISESNAGYTF.

This chain connects TRBV19 to TRBJ2-7, with 9 nucleotides matching TRBD1. Germline V gene sequence: CDR1 LNHDA, CDR2 SQIVND (reference sequence). The CDR3 length is 15 residues. J lost 0 bases, V lost 5 bases, and 5 bases had no gene match. Here the CDR3 reads CASSGGTGSSYEQYF. The CDR3 coding sequence is TGTGCCAGTAGTGGTGGGACAGGGAGCTCCTACGAGCAGTACTTC.

This clone has only one observation. This rearrangement joins TRBV15 to TRBJ1-1, with 8 bases aligning to TRBD1. CDR3 size: 16 residues. CDR1 and CDR2 (germline): LNHNV, YYDKDF (reference sequence). Unmatched junction bases numbered 7, after V lost 0 bases and J lost 4 bases. For the CDR3, the DNA is TGTGCCACCAGCAGAGAGACAGGGGTGGGTAGCACTGAAGCTTTCTTT. Protein product: CATSRETGVGSTEAFF.

The chain employs TRBV2 and TRBJ2-4, with 8 positions matching TRBD1. Germline assignment: CDR1 SNHLY and CDR2 FYNNEI. The trim removed 1 base at V and 7 bases at J, leaving 6 bases unmatched. The CDR3 has 15 amino acids. This CDR3 reads CASSEGQGARNIQYF. As DNA, the CDR3 is TGTGCCAGCAGTGAAGGGCAGGGGGCTCGCAACATTCAGTACTTC.

The genes are TRBV18 and TRBJ1-3; D gene ambiguous. The germline gives CDR1 KGHSH, CDR2 LQKENI. V lost 6 bases and J lost 2, with 14 bases in between. The CDR3 has 15 residues. Here the CDR3 reads CASSYTITAGNTIYF. Written as DNA, the CDR3 is TGTGCCAGCTCCTACACCATAACTGCTGGAAACACCATATATTTT.

V is TRBV28 and J is TRBJ2-4; possibly TRBD1 for D (6 bases). CDR3 length equals 14 residues. From germline, CDR1 is MDHEN and CDR2 SYDVKM. V lost 10 bases and J lost 6, with 19 bases in between. DNA of the CDR3: TGTGCCACAACAGGGTCCCAGGAGCCAAACATTCAGTACTTC. Residues: CATTGSQEPNIQYF.

The rearrangement links TRBV19 to TRBJ2-5; TRBD2 matches 8 bases. V gave up 6 bases and J gave up 2 bases; unmatched junction bases: 8. Germline assignment: CDR1 LNHDA and CDR2 SQIVND (reference sequence). The CDR3 has 15 residues. The CDR3 region is CASRLSGAPQETQYF. The CDR3 coding sequence is TGTGCCAGTAGACTTAGCGGGGCCCCTCAAGAGACCCAGTACTTC.

J is TRBJ1-6 and V is TRBV9, with TRBD1 identical over 10 bases. Germline values: CDR1 SGDLS, CDR2 YYNGEE. The J segment lost 11 bases and the V segment lost 0 bases, leaving 8 bases of the junction unmatched. The CDR3 runs 16 residues. The CDR3 bases are TGTGCCAGCAGCGTAGATGACAGGGGGCTAGGAGCACCCCTCCACTTT. Residues: CASSVDDRGLGAPLHF.

The V gene is TRBV5-6, the J gene TRBJ2-7; 7 bases are a match to TRBD1. This CDR3 is 14 amino acids long. J gave up 4 bases and V 3 bases, and 7 bases lay outside the gene matches. The germline gives CDR1 SGHDT, CDR2 YYEEEE. CDR3 DNA: TGTGCCAGCAGCTCAAGACAGGGCTTATACGAGCAGTACTTC. This encodes CASSSRQGLYEQYF.

V gene TRBV19 combines with J gene TRBJ2-3; D gene unclear. This CDR3 is 14 amino acids long. Looked up from germline, CDR1 is LNHDA and CDR2 is SQIVND (reference sequence). V shed 5 bases and J shed 2 bases, with 11 bases lying between them. The chain's CDR3 is CASSQQLNTDTQYF. Here the CDR3 DNA reads TGTGCCAGTAGTCAACAACTTAACACAGATACGCAGTATTTT.

The chain's CDR3 is CASSPSHRVPYEQYF. The CDR3 DNA follows: TGTGCCAGCAGCCCCTCTCACAGGGTCCCCTACGAGCAGTACTTC. This sequence joins TRBV7-3 and TRBJ2-7; perhaps TRBD1 as D (6 bases). The germline V gene has CDR1 SGHTA and CDR2 FQGTGA. The germline V and J ends were trimmed by 5 bases and 2 bases, with 16 bases remaining between them. This CDR3 comprises 15 residues.

By share of the sample, this clone is medium-sized. The V gene is TRBV19, the J gene TRBJ1-2; D gene unclear. The CDR3 sequence is 13 residues long. The germline CDR1 and CDR2 sequences are LNHDA and SQIVND (reference sequence). The ends were cut back, 11 bases at V and 4 bases at J, with 17 bases in the middle. The CDR3 here is CAAAPRTAYGYTF. The CDR3 DNA sequence: TGTGCCGCCGCCCCCCGAACCGCCTATGGCTACACCTTC.

This clone has only a few counts. The rearrangement joins TRBV10-3 to TRBJ2-7; no firm D call. The length of the CDR3 is 13 residues. From germline, CDR1 is ENHRY and CDR2 SYGVKD. V was clipped by 5 bases and J by 0 bases, with 8 bases between them. The DNA for the CDR3 is TGTGCCATCAGTAGTGGGATCTCCTACGAGCAGTACTTC. This translates into CAISSGISYEQYF.

This clone was detected only a few times. The chain employs TRBV30 and TRBJ1-5; D might be TRBD1 (6 bases). Germline V gene sequence: CDR1 GTSNPN, CDR2 SVGIG (reference sequence). Trimming took off 0 bases at V and 6 bases at J, with 12 bases between the two ends. The CDR3 is 14 amino acids. Here the CDR3 DNA reads TGTGCCTGGAGTGTTCTGGGGGGGCGTCAGCCCCAGCATTTT. Translation gives CAWSVLGGRQPQHF.

This chain links TRBV11-2 with TRBJ2-7, with TRBD1 as a possible D gene (5 bases). Germline V gene lookup returns CDR1 SGHAT and CDR2 FQNNGV. CDR3 length: 15 residues. Trimming cost V 4 bases and J 2 bases, with 15 bases left between them. CDR3 in DNA: TGTGCCAGCAGCTCTCAATGGGGCTCCACCTACGAGCAGTACTTC. Amino acid sequence: CASSSQWGSTYEQYF.

This chain joins TRBV18 and TRBJ2-6; D is ambiguous. V was trimmed by 11 bases and J by 0 bases, leaving 8 bases between them. Germline assignment: CDR1 KGHSH and CDR2 LQKENI. This CDR3 has 13 amino acids. CDR3 sequence (DNA): TGTGCCTCAGGAAGCTCTGGGGCCAACGTCCTGACTTTC. This gives the protein CASGSSGANVLTF.

The CDR3 sequence is CASSHGRTGRTEAFF. The CDR3 bases are TGTGCCAGTAGTCATGGGCGGACAGGGAGAACTGAAGCTTTCTTT. The genes are TRBV19 and TRBJ1-1, with TRBD1 identical over 8 bases. V lost 5 bases and J lost 5; bases outside the gene matches: 10. Germline CDR1 and CDR2: LNHDA and SQIVND (reference sequence). This CDR3 is built from 15 residues.

V gene TRBV7-3 combines with J gene TRBJ2-3; D gene unclear. This CDR3 has 15 residues. Trimming shortened V by 1 base and J by 4 bases, and 12 bases separated the two germline ends. Germline values: CDR1 SGHTA, CDR2 FQGTGA. Here the CDR3 DNA reads TGTGCCAGCAGCTTAATAGGGAACGTCGCAGATACGCAGTATTTT. Translated: CASSLIGNVADTQYF.

This chain links TRBV7-9 with TRBJ1-2, with 10 bases fitting TRBD1. CDR1 and CDR2 from the germline V gene are SEHNR and FQNEAQ (reference sequence). CDR3 size: 15 residues. The V segment lost 5 bases and the J segment 4 bases; nucleotides outside the gene matches: 7. The DNA of the CDR3 is TGTGCCAGCAGCCGCGGACAGGGGGGCTTCTATGGCTACACCTTC. Amino acids: CASSRGQGGFYGYTF. Together with reference TRBV7-9 and TRBJ1-2, the CDR3 gives the full variable domain: DTGVSQNPRHKITKRGQNVTFRCDPISEHNRLYWYRQTLGQGPEFLTYFQNEAQLEKSRLLSDRFSAERPKGSFSTLEIQRTEQGDSAMYLCASSRGQGGFYGYTFGSGTRLTVV.

This clone has only one observation. V and J are TRBV6-1 and TRBJ1-4; D is possibly TRBD1 (5 bases). The V end was cut by 0 bases, the J end by 4 bases, with 15 bases between. The germline V gene encodes CDR1 MNHNS and CDR2 SASEGT. The CDR3 is 17 amino acids. The CDR3 DNA follows: TGTGCCAGCAGTGAAGCGCTCAGGGCGGACTTTAATGAAAAACTGTTTTTT. Translated: CASSEALRADFNEKLFF.

Regarding this clone: An end of the junction does not agree with germline; a read error may underlie this. The chain employs TRBV7-3 and TRBJ2-6; D uncertain. The CDR3 has 16 amino acids. In germline, CDR1 is SGHTA, CDR2 FQGTGA. CDR3 DNA sequence: TGTGCCAGCAGCCCCTTTTTGGGGTCTGGTGCCAACGTCCTGACTTTC. Translation gives CASSPFLGSGANVLTF.

The chain couples TRBV6-1 to TRBJ2-7; the D call may be TRBD1 or TRBD2 (6 bases each). The CDR3 extends over 13 amino acids. Looked up from germline, CDR1 is MNHNS and CDR2 is SASEGT. V was shortened by 8 bases and J by 4 bases, with 15 bases between the two germline ends. The chain's CDR3 is CASEGGRGYEQYF. CDR3 DNA: TGTGCCAGCGAGGGGGGACGAGGGTACGAGCAGTACTTC.

This clone was seen a handful of times. V usage is TRBV30 and J usage is TRBJ1-4; 7 bases match TRBD1. The CDR3 is made up of 14 amino acids. With V trimmed by 2 bases and J by 6 bases, 6 bases remained unmatched. The germline CDR1 and CDR2 sequences are GTSNPN and SVGIG (reference sequence). The CDR3 nucleotides are TGTGCCTGGAGTAAAGAGACAGGGTATGAAAAACTGTTTTTT. Amino acids: CAWSKETGYEKLFF.

V gene TRBV10-2 combines with J gene TRBJ2-2, with D perhaps TRBD1 or TRBD2 (7 bases each). Germline lookup yields CDR1 WSHSY and CDR2 SAAADI. Deletions cut 5 bases from V and 7 bases from J, with 14 bases between. The CDR3 is 14 amino acids. CDR3 in DNA: TGCGCCAGCAGTTTGACAGGGAGGGGCGGGGAGCTGTTTTTT. This codes for CASSLTGRGGELFF.